This paragraph covers one TCR beta chain sequence. The data belong to a study of T cell responses to AZD1222 COVID-19 vaccine. Here immunoSEQ multiplex PCR was the method, and the copy in TCRdb shows in-frame clones only, minus some. The data show approximately 50,000 clones, approximately 80% seen once. The CDR3 has 13 amino acids. Trimming stripped 4 bases from V and 4 bases from J, with 9 bases between. Germline CDR1 and CDR2: LNHDA and SQIVND (reference sequence). The chain links TRBV19 to TRBJ2-3; D gene ambiguous. The sequences come from peripheral blood, collected 28 days after the second AZD1222 dose. This receptor was obtained from an adult who received the AZD1222 COVID-19 vaccine. For the CDR3, the DNA is TGTGCCAGTAGTACCCGGTCCGCAGATACGCAGTATTTT. This sequence encodes CASSTRSADTQYF.